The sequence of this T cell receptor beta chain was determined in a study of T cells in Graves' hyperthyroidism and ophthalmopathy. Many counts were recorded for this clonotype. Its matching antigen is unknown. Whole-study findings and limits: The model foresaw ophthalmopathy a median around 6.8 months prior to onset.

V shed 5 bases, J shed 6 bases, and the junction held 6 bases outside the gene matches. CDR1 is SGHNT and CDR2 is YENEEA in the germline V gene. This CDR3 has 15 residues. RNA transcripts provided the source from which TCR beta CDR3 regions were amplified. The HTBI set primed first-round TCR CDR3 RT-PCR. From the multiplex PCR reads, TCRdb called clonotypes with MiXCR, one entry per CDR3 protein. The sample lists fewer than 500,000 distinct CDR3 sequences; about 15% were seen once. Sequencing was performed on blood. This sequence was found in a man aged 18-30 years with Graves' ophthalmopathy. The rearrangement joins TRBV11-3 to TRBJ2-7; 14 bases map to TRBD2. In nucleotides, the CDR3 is TGTGCCAGCAGCGGACGGACTAGCGGGAGGTCCGAGCAGTACTTC. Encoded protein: CASSGRTSGRSEQYF.